This passage covers 30 T cell receptor beta chains from one sample sequenced in a study of T-cell memory formation after mild COVID-19. TCRdb re-called the 5' RACE reads through MiXCR, storing one row per CDR3 protein. The data show a few hundred thousand distinct CDR3 sequences, around 27% seen once. Sequenced material: PBMCs or a T cell subset sorted from them (not recorded which). The receptors stem from an adult woman who had mild COVID-19 (a few samples of this study predate the infection). Cell type and time point are not known.

The rearrangement links TRBV20-1 to TRBJ2-5; 10 bases are a match to TRBD2. Trimming cost V 5 bases and J 5 bases; bases outside gene matches: 11. The CDR3 covers 15 residues. Per the germline V gene, CDR1 is DFQATT and CDR2 is SNEGSKA (reference sequence). The CDR3 spells CSAPQGASGSETQYF. CDR3 DNA: TGCAGTGCTCCCCAGGGGGCTAGCGGGAGCGAGACCCAGTACTTC.

The chain combines TRBV6-6 with TRBJ1-2, with 7 bases that match TRBD1. This CDR3 is 14 amino acids long. V was pared by 5 bases and J by 0 bases, with 3 bases of the junction left unmatched. Per germline, CDR1 MNHNY and CDR2 SVGAGI (reference sequence). CDR3 coding DNA: TGTGCCAGCAGTGGACAGGCCCCTAACTATGGCTACACCTTC. It translates to CASSGQAPNYGYTF.

V and J are TRBV7-2 and TRBJ2-5, with 8 bases aligning to TRBD2. Germline assignment: CDR1 SGHTA and CDR2 FQGNSA. The CDR3 is 17 residues long. V was pared by 5 bases and J by 5 bases, with 16 bases of the junction left unmatched. CDR3 nucleotides: TGTGCCAGCAGCGCCCCGAGGCAGCGGGAGTTGGCGGAGACCCAGTACTTC. Translating gives CASSAPRQRELAETQYF.

The chain combines TRBV27 with TRBJ1-2; 8 bases line up with TRBD1. With V trimmed by 5 bases and J by 1 base, 9 bases remained unmatched. The CDR3 loop spans 16 amino acids. Germline V CDR1 and CDR2: MNHEY, SMNVEV (reference sequence). DNA of the CDR3: TGTGCCAGCAGTCAGATCTCACAGGGGGTTAACTATGGCTACACCTTC. Translation: CASSQISQGVNYGYTF.

The chain carries TRBV20-1 and TRBJ2-1; 10 bases agree with TRBD2. Trimming removed 7 bases from V and 6 bases from J; junction bases left unmatched: 9. There are 14 residues in the CDR3. The germline gives CDR1 DFQATT, CDR2 SNEGSKA (reference sequence). DNA of the CDR3: TGCAGTGGAAGCGGGGGGGCCAGGTTCAATGAGCAGTTCTTC. This translates into CSGSGGARFNEQFF.

This clonotype appeared many times. The V and J genes are TRBV5-8 and TRBJ2-3, with 10 bases lining up with TRBD2. Germline CDR1 and CDR2: SGHTS and YDEGEE. The CDR3 is made up of 17 amino acids. With 4 bases clipped from V and 0 bases from J, the junction kept 8 bases outside the gene matches. The CDR3 is CASSAFGGLASTDTQYF. Here the CDR3 DNA reads TGTGCCAGCAGCGCATTTGGGGGACTAGCGAGCACAGATACGCAGTATTTT.

This clonotype has just one count. The gene calls are TRBV20-1 and TRBJ2-1; 13 bases fit TRBD2. This CDR3 has 13 residues. Germline V CDR1 and CDR2: DFQATT, SNEGSKA (reference sequence). Unmatched junction bases numbered 3, after V lost 6 bases and J lost 7 bases. Here the CDR3 reads CSAGLAGDNEQFF. The CDR3 region has the DNA TGCAGTGCCGGACTAGCGGGAGATAATGAGCAGTTCTTC.

DNA of the CDR3: TGTGCCAGCAGGACAGGGAGGAATCAGCCCCAGCATTTT. Amino acid sequence: CASRTGRNQPQHF. The J gene is TRBJ1-5, the V gene TRBV28, with 7 bases that match TRBD1. V gave up 6 bases and J gave up 4 bases; unmatched junction bases: 3. Germline values: CDR1 MDHEN, CDR2 SYDVKM. The CDR3 loop spans 13 amino acids.

The chain has TRBV30 and TRBJ2-7; 7 bases match TRBD1. The V gene end was trimmed by 2 bases and the J gene end by 4 bases; junction bases not matched to a gene: 11. In germline, CDR1 is GTSNPN, CDR2 SVGIG (reference sequence). The CDR3 sequence is 15 residues long. The CDR3 sequence: CAWSSRGGARYEQYF. The CDR3, as DNA: TGTGCCTGGAGTAGTCGAGGGGGCGCAAGGTACGAGCAGTACTTC.

The chain recombines TRBV20-1 with TRBJ1-6; 7 nucleotides align to TRBD1. The germline V gene has CDR1 DFQATT and CDR2 SNEGSKA (reference sequence). Trimming at V came to 0 bases and at J to 8 bases, leaving 4 bases not matched to a gene. The CDR3 runs 14 residues. The CDR3 reads CSAREVQGDSPLHF. In DNA, the CDR3 is TGCAGTGCTAGAGAAGTCCAGGGGGATTCACCCCTCCACTTT.

The rearrangement uses TRBV6-6 and TRBJ2-2; D uncertain. The CDR3 totals 13 residues. CDR1 and CDR2 from the germline V gene are MNHNY and SVGAGI (reference sequence). Trimming cost V 2 bases and J 2 bases, with 3 bases left between them. The CDR3 sequence: CASSYTNTGELFF. The CDR3 DNA sequence: TGTGCCAGCAGTTACACCAACACCGGGGAGCTGTTTTTT.

This sequence joins TRBV7-2 and TRBJ2-1; D may match TRBD1 or TRBD2 (5 bases each). Trimming removed 6 bases at V and 10 bases at J, with 19 bases between. This CDR3 has 14 residues. Germline loops: CDR1 SGHTA, CDR2 FQGNSA. This CDR3 reads CASSPRGSPREQFF. The CDR3 nucleotides are TGTGCCAGCAGTCCTCGGGGCTCACCTCGGGAGCAGTTCTTC.

This clonotype was recorded a few times. The rearrangement uses TRBV12-3 or TRBV12-4 and TRBJ2-2; 8 bases match TRBD1. The ends lost 7 bases at V and 4 bases at J; junction bases unmatched: 11. The CDR3 contains 16 residues. CDR3 in amino acids: CASTLGQGAITGELFF. The CDR3 DNA reads TGTGCCAGCACCCTGGGGCAGGGGGCGATCACCGGGGAGCTGTTTTTT.

This clonotype was found a few times. The chain employs TRBV18 and TRBJ2-7; maybe TRBD1 (5 bases). The V gene's germline CDR1 is KGHSH and CDR2 LQKENI. The CDR3 consists of 14 residues. V lost 3 bases to trimming and J lost 7 bases, with 16 bases between them. The CDR3 region has the DNA TGTGCCAGCTCACCGCAAGGGGCTGGCGGAGAGCAGTACTTC. Its translation is CASSPQGAGGEQYF.

The V call is TRBV7-8, the J call TRBJ1-2; D gene ambiguous. The CDR3 is 16 amino acids. V shed 1 base and J shed 1 base, with 13 bases lying between them. Looked up from germline, CDR1 is SGHVS and CDR2 is FQNEAQ. The CDR3 here is CASSLVRIDFNYGYTF. The CDR3, as DNA: TGTGCCAGCAGCTTAGTACGGATCGACTTTAACTATGGCTACACCTTC.

Only a few counts were recorded for this clonotype. The chain uses TRBV18 and TRBJ2-1, with 7 bases fitting TRBD2. The CDR3 loop spans 15 amino acids. V shed 1 base and J 8 bases; nucleotides not matched to a gene: 8. Germline V gene data show CDR1 as KGHSH and CDR2 as LQKENI. DNA for the CDR3: TGTGCCAGCTCACCACGACTAGCAACTAACGATGAGCAGTTCTTC. It yields the protein CASSPRLATNDEQFF. The whole variable domain, remainder taken from reference TRBV18 and TRBJ2-1, is NAGVMQNPRHLVRRRGQEARLRCSPMKGHSHVYWYRQLPEEGLKFMVYLQKENIIDESGMPKERFSAEFPKEGPSILRIQQVVRGDSAAYFCASSPRLATNDEQFFGPGTRLTVL.

The J gene is TRBJ2-3, the V gene TRBV7-8; D call uncertain. V was cut by 3 bases and J by 2 bases, with 6 bases left in between. Germline loops: CDR1 SGHVS, CDR2 FQNEAQ. The CDR3 totals 13 residues. The CDR3 nucleotides read TGTGCCAGCAGCTTCAGACCCACAGATACGCAGTATTTT. This translates into CASSFRPTDTQYF.

This clonotype occurred a few times. This chain links TRBV5-1 with TRBJ2-7; 8 bases fit TRBD2. This CDR3 spans 15 amino acids. J was trimmed by 2 bases and V by 4 bases; bases with no gene match: 8. The germline gives CDR1 SGHRS, CDR2 YFSETQ. CDR3 protein: CASSPVASGPYEQYF. The CDR3 DNA sequence: TGCGCCAGCAGCCCGGTGGCTAGCGGGCCCTACGAGCAGTACTTC.

This clonotype was counted a few times. The chain joins TRBV11-2 to TRBJ2-7, with D perhaps matching TRBD1 (5 bases). This CDR3 is built from 15 residues. Germline CDR1 and CDR2: SGHAT and FQNNGV. V lost 1 base and J lost 0, with 10 bases in between. CDR3 protein: CASSLGAGLSYEQYF. The CDR3 coding sequence is TGTGCCAGCAGCTTAGGGGCAGGGCTCTCCTACGAGCAGTACTTC.

This rearrangement joins TRBV5-5 to TRBJ2-7, with D perhaps TRBD1 (6 bases). V lost 3 bases to trimming and J lost 0 bases, with 10 bases between them. CDR1 and CDR2 (germline): SGHKS, YYEKEE (reference sequence). The CDR3 sequence is 14 residues long. CDR3 amino acids: CASSSGTLSYEQYF. Written as DNA, the CDR3 is TGTGCCAGCAGCTCCGGGACACTCTCCTACGAGCAGTACTTC.

CDR3 in DNA: TGTGCCAGCAGCTTGGGTATAGCGGGCCTCACAGATACGCAGTATTTT. This sequence encodes CASSLGIAGLTDTQYF. V and J are TRBV11-2 and TRBJ2-3; TRBD2 matches at 7 bases. Per germline, CDR1 SGHAT and CDR2 FQNNGV. The CDR3 is made up of 16 amino acids. V lost 3 bases and J lost 2; bases outside the gene matches: 8.

This clonotype was seen more than once but under ten times. The chain recombines TRBV7-3 with TRBJ1-2; no clear D. Looked up from germline, CDR1 is SGHTA and CDR2 is FQGTGA. V lost 1 base and J lost 0, with 3 bases in between. CDR3 size: 13 residues. CDR3 region: CASSLSSNYGYTF. CDR3 coding DNA: TGTGCCAGCAGCTTAAGCTCTAACTATGGCTACACCTTC.

This sequence joins TRBV7-9 and TRBJ2-3; D gene ambiguous. The CDR3 has 13 amino acids. V lost 10 bases and J lost 0, with 11 bases in between. Germline CDR1 is SEHNR and CDR2 is FQNEAQ (reference sequence). This CDR3 reads CAIPHTSTDTQYF. CDR3 nucleotides: TGTGCCATTCCGCATACGAGCACAGATACGCAGTATTTT.

The chain combines TRBV7-9 with TRBJ2-5; 10 bases match TRBD1. The CDR3 contains 15 residues. V lost 3 bases to trimming and J lost 4 bases; unmatched junction nucleotides: 5. Germline values: CDR1 SEHNR, CDR2 FQNEAQ (reference sequence). In DNA form, the CDR3 reads TGTGCCAGCAGCTTCTCGACAGGGGGCATAGAGACCCAGTACTTC. This encodes CASSFSTGGIETQYF. The full variable domain, with the rest looked up from reference TRBV7-9 and TRBJ2-5, is DTGVSQNPRHKITKRGQNVTFRCDPISEHNRLYWYRQTLGQGPEFLTYFQNEAQLEKSRLLSDRFSAERPKGSFSTLEIQRTEQGDSAMYLCASSFSTGGIETQYFGPGTRLLVL.

A few counts support this clonotype. The chain combines TRBV4-2 with TRBJ2-7, with TRBD1 identical over 8 bases. After removal of 4 bases from V and 2 bases from J, the junction contained 7 bases not matched to a gene. This CDR3 is 15 amino acids long. Germline CDR1 is LGHNA and CDR2 is YNFKEQ. CDR3 bases: TGTGCCAGCAGCCCACGACAGGGGATCGCCTACGAGCAGTACTTC. It is translated as CASSPRQGIAYEQYF.

The chain employs TRBV14 and TRBJ2-3; 14 bases align to TRBD2. There are 17 residues in the CDR3. Germline V gene sequence: CDR1 SGHDN, CDR2 FVKESK. The V gene end was trimmed by 4 bases and the J gene end by 5 bases; junction bases not matched to a gene: 8. The CDR3 loop reads CASSPPAGLAGVDTQYF. The DNA of the CDR3 is TGTGCCAGCAGCCCCCCGGCGGGACTAGCGGGAGTAGATACGCAGTATTTT.

V and J are TRBV3-1 and TRBJ1-2; D not certain. The CDR3 totals 15 residues. The germline gives CDR1 LGHDT, CDR2 YNNKEL (reference sequence). The V end was cut by 0 bases, the J end by 8 bases, with 16 bases between. CDR3 amino acids: CASSQDLGPAMGYTF. The CDR3 DNA reads TGTGCCAGCAGCCAAGATCTCGGGCCTGCGATGGGCTACACCTTC.

The chain carries TRBV27 and TRBJ2-7, with D perhaps matching TRBD2 (6 bases). Germline lookup yields CDR1 MNHEY and CDR2 SMNVEV (reference sequence). The CDR3 totals 14 residues. The V gene lost 6 bases and the J gene lost 0 bases, with 12 bases spanning the gap. The CDR3 coding sequence is TGTGCCAGCAGGGTTAGCGGTGTCTCCTACGAGCAGTACTTC. Encoded protein: CASRVSGVSYEQYF.

This clonotype was seen a few times. Here the CDR3 DNA reads TGCGCCAGCAGGGGACTTGCGAACACTGAAGCTTTCTTT. The encoded protein is CASRGLANTEAFF. The genes are TRBV10-2 and TRBJ1-1, with a possible D match to TRBD1 (5 bases). Germline-derived CDR1 and CDR2 are WSHSY and SAAADI. V shed 6 bases and J shed 1 base, with 9 bases lying between them. The CDR3 length is 13 residues.

The chain employs TRBV7-9 and TRBJ2-2; D uncertain. V lost 0 bases, J lost 10 bases, and 9 bases lay in between. Germline loops: CDR1 SEHNR, CDR2 FQNEAQ (reference sequence). This CDR3 has 13 amino acids. The CDR3 coding sequence is TGTGCCAGCAGCTTAGCTCTGGCGAAGGAGCTGTTTTTT. Translation: CASSLALAKELFF.